This T cell receptor beta chain came from a study of T cell responses to AZD1222 COVID-19 vaccine. Study overall: Analysis merged second doses at about 4 or about 12 weeks. Study-wide results and caveats: Repertoires were collected only later (after the peak T cell response had occurred). The donors showed a predominance of white British ancestry and of females, with possible underestimation of clonal diversity. Spike-specific TCRs gained breadth and depth after people received two AZD1222 doses.

Method: immunoSEQ multiplex PCR; TCRdb's copy keeps in-frame clones and lacks some. The profile shows 73,000 or so clones, 88% of them singletons. A word on this clone: The antigen is not known.

CDR3 length: 13 residues. Germline loops: CDR1 SQVTM, CDR2 ANQGSEA. The V and J ends lost 4 bases and 0 bases respectively, with 9 bases between them. V is TRBV29-1 and J is TRBJ1-1; D perhaps matches TRBD1 (5 bases). The receptor was derived from an adult in good health. The sequencing used peripheral blood, collected on day 0 of AZD1222 vaccination. The CDR3 reads CSVVSGLNTEAFF. The CDR3 coding sequence is TGCAGCGTTGTGTCAGGGCTGAACACTGAAGCTTTCTTT.